This entry lists 20 T cell receptor beta chains sequenced from one sample in a study of shared clonotypes between healthy human individuals. TCRdb's table, derived via immunoSEQ multiplex PCR, lists solely in-frame clones and lacks some. The sample gives 600,000 to 700,000 clones, 55% to 85% of which show up once; 1.5% to 2% is in the top ten. Sequences were obtained from memory CD4+ T cells sorted from blood. Indicated subset: CD45RA-negative fraction. All receptors derive from a woman in her twenties or thirties in good health.

Of note for this clone: Within the sample, other DNA sequences also encode this same CDR3. The chain couples TRBV5-1 to TRBJ2-1; tentatively, D is TRBD2 (6 bases). Between the trimmed V and J ends, which lost 4 bases and 7 bases, there was a span of 15 bases. CDR3 size: 14 residues. CDR1 and CDR2 (germline): SGHRS, YFSETQ. CDR3 loop: CASSPGTAGNEQFF. As DNA, the CDR3 is TGCGCCAGCAGCCCTGGGACTGCGGGGAATGAGCAGTTCTTC.

This sequence joins TRBV18 and TRBJ2-5; D possibly corresponds to TRBD1 (6 bases). Looked up from germline, CDR1 is KGHSH and CDR2 is LQKENI. The CDR3 length is 14 residues. V lost 3 bases and J 10 bases, leaving 18 bases between the germline ends. The CDR3 spells CASSPFNRAGDQYF. Here the CDR3 DNA reads TGTGCCAGCTCACCGTTTAACAGGGCCGGGGACCAGTACTTC.

This clone was seen a few times. The rearrangement joins TRBV14 to TRBJ2-3, with no clear D. V was trimmed by 4 bases and J by 4 bases, leaving 9 bases between them. CDR3 size: 13 residues. Per germline, CDR1 SGHDN and CDR2 FVKESK. The CDR3 DNA reads as TGTGCCAGCAGCCCATACGGCCCAGATACGCAGTATTTT. Protein: CASSPYGPDTQYF.

This clone appeared a single time. This rearrangement joins TRBV7-3 to TRBJ2-2; TRBD2 matches at 9 bases. Looked up from germline, CDR1 is SGHTA and CDR2 is FQGTGA. V shed 0 bases, J shed 1 base, and the junction held 6 bases outside the gene matches. This CDR3 comprises 18 residues. The CDR3 protein is CASSLTLAGSENTGELFF. CDR3 sequence (DNA): TGTGCCAGCAGCTTAACACTAGCGGGCTCTGAGAACACCGGGGAGCTGTTTTTT. The full variable domain, rest sourced from reference TRBV7-3 and TRBJ2-2, is GAGVSQTPSNKVTEKGKYVELRCDPISGHTALYWYRQSLGQGPEFLIYFQGTGAADDSGLPNDRFFAVRPEGSVSTLKIQRTERGDSAVYLCASSLTLAGSENTGELFFGEGSRLTVL.

This chain connects TRBV6-7 to TRBJ2-1; 8 bases fit TRBD2. TRBV6-7 is identified as an open reading frame with a role that is uncertain. J was trimmed by 0 bases and V by 2 bases; bases with no gene match: 3. The CDR3 is 16 amino acids. This CDR3 is CASSYVSGSSYNEQFF. CDR3 DNA sequence: TGTGCCAGCAGTTACGTGAGCGGGAGCTCCTACAATGAGCAGTTCTTC.

This clone was detected only once. V and J are TRBV5-1 and TRBJ2-3; 7 bases map to TRBD1. Germline V CDR1 and CDR2: SGHRS, YFSETQ. The CDR3 totals 16 residues. With V trimmed by 7 bases and J by 1 base, 12 bases remained unmatched. CDR3 sequence reads: CASRRTTGSGTDTQYF. CDR3 in DNA: TGCGCCAGCCGAAGAACGACAGGGTCTGGCACAGATACGCAGTATTTT.

The chain joins TRBV25-1 to TRBJ2-7; 10 bases are shared with TRBD1. The trim removed 6 bases at V and 0 bases at J, leaving 2 bases unmatched. The CDR3 is 14 amino acids. Germline V gene data show CDR1 as MGHDK and CDR2 as SYGVNS. CDR3 in DNA: TGTGCCAGCAGCGGGACAGGGGCCTCCTACGAGCAGTACTTC. This sequence encodes CASSGTGASYEQYF.

This clone showed up many times. J is TRBJ1-2 and V is TRBV27; 10 bases match TRBD1. This CDR3 comprises 16 residues. The V gene end was trimmed by 5 bases and the J gene end by 6 bases; junction bases not matched to a gene: 12. CDR1 is MNHEY, CDR2 SMNVEV, per germline (reference sequence). The chain's CDR3 is CASSRYTGTGANGYTF. In DNA form, the CDR3 reads TGTGCCAGCAGTCGGTACACCGGGACAGGGGCCAATGGCTACACCTTC.

V gene TRBV5-4 combines with J gene TRBJ2-5; D possibly corresponds to TRBD1 (6 bases). Germline values: CDR1 SGHNT, CDR2 YYREEE (reference sequence). Trimming left V 3 bases short and J 2 bases short, with 11 bases between. The CDR3 contains 14 residues. CDR3 in DNA: TGTGCCAGCAGCTCGGGACACCTTCAAGAGACCCAGTACTTC. Residues: CASSSGHLQETQYF.

This chain uses TRBV5-1 with TRBJ2-5, with a possible D match to TRBD1 (5 bases). V was pared by 4 bases and J by 5 bases, with 12 bases between. The CDR3 has 13 amino acids. Per the germline V gene, CDR1 is SGHRS and CDR2 is YFSETQ. CDR3 loop: CASSPRVSETQYF. Written as DNA, the CDR3 is TGCGCCAGCAGCCCCAGGGTCTCCGAGACCCAGTACTTC.

This sequence joins TRBV4-1 and TRBJ2-7, with TRBD2 matching over 13 bases. J lost 7 bases, V lost 7 bases, and 7 bases had no gene match. CDR1 is MGHRA, CDR2 YSYEKL, per germline. This CDR3 has 14 amino acids. For the CDR3, the DNA is TGCGCCAGCACCCGGACTAGCGGGAGTAGTGAGCAGTACTTC. Encoded protein: CASTRTSGSSEQYF.

Comments on this clone: The sample contains more than one DNA sequence encoding this CDR3. This rearrangement joins TRBV29-1 to TRBJ2-7, with a tentative D call TRBD1 (6 bases). Between the trimmed V and J ends, which lost 7 bases and 2 bases, there was a span of 9 bases. Germline values: CDR1 SQVTM, CDR2 ANQGSEA. The CDR3 is 11 residues long. Written as DNA, the CDR3 is TGCAGCGCCGGACAGACCTACGAGCAGTACTTC. Translating it yields CSAGQTYEQYF.

This clone was seen a single time. The genes are TRBV10-2 and TRBJ2-7; 8 nucleotides match TRBD1. V trimming: 2 bases; J trimming: 3 bases; junction bases outside the gene matches: 9. CDR1 and CDR2 from the germline V gene are WSHSY and SAAADI. The CDR3 totals 16 residues. CDR3 residues: CASSEPWTGRSYEQYF. CDR3 in DNA: TGCGCCAGCAGTGAGCCATGGACAGGGAGGAGCTACGAGCAGTACTTC.

The chain links TRBV5-1 to TRBJ2-7; D gene ambiguous. The CDR3 extends over 14 amino acids. The V and J ends lost 4 bases and 3 bases respectively, with 14 bases between them. CDR1 is SGHRS, CDR2 YFSETQ, per germline. CDR3 amino acids: CASSELETNYEQYF. The CDR3 region has the DNA TGCGCCAGCAGCGAGTTGGAGACAAACTACGAGCAGTACTTC.

This chain links TRBV5-1 with TRBJ2-3; D is unresolved. This CDR3 comprises 14 residues. V lost 1 base and J lost 4, with 10 bases in between. CDR1 is SGHRS, CDR2 YFSETQ, per germline. CDR3 in amino acids: CASSLSSMPDTQYF. The DNA for the CDR3 is TGCGCCAGCAGCTTGTCCAGTATGCCAGATACGCAGTATTTT.

J is TRBJ2-5 and V is TRBV6-1; 8 nucleotides match TRBD1. This CDR3 has 13 residues. The V and J ends lost 11 bases and 2 bases, in that order; junction bases with no gene match: 7. Looked up from germline, CDR1 is MNHNS and CDR2 is SASEGT. The CDR3 nucleotides are TGTGCCCACAGGGGGTTGGGGCAAGAGACCCAGTACTTC. Encoded protein: CAHRGLGQETQYF.

This clone was seen ten or more times. V is TRBV5-4 and J is TRBJ2-1; the match to TRBD2 covers 10 bases. The CDR3 consists of 14 residues. The V and J ends lost 3 bases and 8 bases, in that order; junction bases with no gene match: 5. Germline V gene lookup returns CDR1 SGHNT and CDR2 YYREEE (reference sequence). CDR3 nucleotide sequence: TGTGCCAGCAGCTCACTAGCGGGGTTGGATGAGCAGTTCTTC. Its protein is CASSSLAGLDEQFF.

This clone was seen only a few times. The CDR3 DNA follows: TGTGCCAGCAGTGAGGGGGGTAGTCGGGAGACCCAGTACTTC. Its protein product is CASSEGGSRETQYF. V and J are TRBV2 and TRBJ2-5, with D possibly being TRBD2 (6 bases). This CDR3 contains 14 residues. V lost 3 bases and J lost 5, with 13 bases in between. Germline V gene sequence: CDR1 SNHLY, CDR2 FYNNEI.

The V gene is TRBV6-5, the J gene TRBJ2-5; 8 nucleotides align to TRBD1. Trimming at V came to 7 bases and at J to 5 bases, leaving 12 bases not matched to a gene. This CDR3 contains 15 residues. The V gene's germline CDR1 is MNHEY and CDR2 SVGAGI. DNA for the CDR3: TGTGCCAGCACCCTTCGGGCAGGGGGCATGGAGACCCAGTACTTC. It is translated as CASTLRAGGMETQYF.

The chain recombines TRBV28 with TRBJ2-7; D might be TRBD1 or TRBD2, each matching 7 bases. The CDR3 loop spans 16 amino acids. Trimming pared 10 bases from V and 2 bases from J, leaving 24 bases between. The germline CDR1 and CDR2 sequences are MDHEN and SYDVKM. The CDR3 sequence is CATTSGGARGTYEQYF. The CDR3 DNA follows: TGTGCCACCACCTCAGGGGGGGCCCGCGGGACCTACGAGCAGTACTTC.